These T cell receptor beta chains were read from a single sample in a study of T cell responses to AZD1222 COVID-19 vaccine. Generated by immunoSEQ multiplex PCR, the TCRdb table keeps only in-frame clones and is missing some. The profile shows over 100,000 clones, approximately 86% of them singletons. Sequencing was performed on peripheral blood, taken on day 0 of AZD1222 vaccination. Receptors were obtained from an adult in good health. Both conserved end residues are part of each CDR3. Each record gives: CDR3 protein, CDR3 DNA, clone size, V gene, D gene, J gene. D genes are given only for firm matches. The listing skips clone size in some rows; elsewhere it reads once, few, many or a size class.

CASSLGQGRTEAFF,TGTGCCAGCTCACTTGGACAGGGAAGAACTGAAGCTTTCTTT,NA,TRBV18,TRBD1,TRBJ1-1
CASRTGQGGTYEQYF,TGTGCCAGCAGGACGGGACAGGGGGGGACCTACGAGCAGTACTTC,NA,TRBV5-4,TRBD1,TRBJ2-7
CASSLTGLSGNTIYF,TGCGCCAGCAGCTTAACAGGTCTCTCTGGAAACACCATATATTTT,NA,TRBV5-1,NA,TRBJ1-3
CASSLSAGRDSGGYTF,TGTGCCAGCAGCCTATCCGCAGGTAGGGACAGTGGAGGCTACACCTTC,NA,TRBV9,TRBD1,TRBJ1-2
CSSPPEGSGANVLTF,TGCAGCTCGCCTCCCGAGGGCTCTGGGGCCAACGTCCTGACTTTC,NA,TRBV29-1,NA,TRBJ2-6
CASSDDGNTEAFF,TGTGCCAGCAGTGATGATGGAAACACTGAAGCTTTCTTT,NA,TRBV6-1,NA,TRBJ1-1
CASKGQLSSYEQYF,TGTGCCAGCAAGGGACAGCTCAGCTCCTACGAGCAGTACTTC,NA,TRBV2,TRBD1,TRBJ2-7
CASSLYRGPREQYF,TGTGCCAGCAGCTTATATCGGGGTCCGCGGGAGCAGTACTTC,NA,TRBV11-2,NA,TRBJ2-7
CASSKEHLGGQPQHF,TGTGCCAGCAGCAAGGAACATCTCGGGGGTCAGCCCCAGCATTTT,once,TRBV27,NA,TRBJ1-5
CASSRSDTNEKLFF,TGTGCCAGCTCACGAAGTGACACTAATGAAAAACTGTTTTTT,NA,TRBV18,NA,TRBJ1-4
CASSQYDRDSEQYF,TGTGCCAGCAGCCAATATGACAGGGATAGCGAGCAGTACTTC,NA,TRBV14,TRBD1,TRBJ2-7
CASSLGGQGYNTGELFF,TGTGCCAGCAGCTTAGGGGGACAGGGTTACAACACCGGGGAGCTGTTTTTT,NA,TRBV7-8,TRBD1,TRBJ2-2
CASSMANYGYTF,TGTGCCAGTAGTATGGCTAACTATGGCTACACCTTC,NA,TRBV19,NA,TRBJ1-2
CASSPGSMNTEAFF,TGTGCCAGCTCTCCCGGATCTATGAACACTGAAGCTTTCTTT,NA,TRBV18,NA,TRBJ1-1
CASITGGQGNTEAFF,TGTGCCAGCATAACGGGGGGACAGGGGAACACTGAAGCTTTCTTT,NA,TRBV28,TRBD1,TRBJ1-1
CATSDFGAQNTGELFF,TGTGCCACCAGTGATTTCGGGGCTCAGAACACCGGGGAGCTGTTTTTT,NA,TRBV24-1,NA,TRBJ2-2
CASSQGGARGYTF,TGTGCCAGCAGCCAGGGGGGGGCGAGGGGCTACACCTTC,NA,TRBV6-5,TRBD1,TRBJ1-2
CSVDSGTGGDGYTF,TGCAGCGTTGATTCCGGGACAGGGGGCGATGGCTACACCTTC,NA,TRBV29-1,TRBD1,TRBJ1-2
CASSQDRARGYPSSGANVLTF,TGTGCCAGCAGCCAAGACAGGGCCAGGGGTTACCCGAGCTCTGGGGCCAACGTCCTGACTTTC,once,TRBV4-2,NA,TRBJ2-6
CASSTRQRTGELFF,TGTGCCAGTAGTACCCGACAGCGCACCGGGGAGCTGTTTTTT,NA,TRBV19,NA,TRBJ2-2
CASSIGTDGNTIYF,TGTGCCAGCAGTATTGGGACAGATGGAAACACCATATATTTT,NA,TRBV2,TRBD1,TRBJ1-3
CASRRTGGGYEQYF,TGTGCCAGCAGGCGGACAGGGGGTGGCTACGAGCAGTACTTC,NA,TRBV27,TRBD1,TRBJ2-7
CASSWDGEAFF,TGTGCCAGCAGCTGGGACGGTGAAGCTTTCTTT,NA,TRBV5-8,NA,TRBJ1-1
CATSDVSGGATDTQYF,TGTGCCACCAGTGATGTTAGCGGGGGGGCCACAGATACGCAGTATTTT,NA,TRBV24-1,TRBD2,TRBJ2-3
CASSLELGVGTDTQYF,TGCGCCAGCAGCTTGGAGCTTGGGGTGGGGACAGATACGCAGTATTTT,NA,TRBV5-1,NA,TRBJ2-3
CASSSNRAGELFF,TGTGCCAGCAGCTCCAACAGGGCCGGGGAGCTGTTTTTT,NA,TRBV11-1,NA,TRBJ2-2
CASSLGLTNSPLHF,TGTGCCAGCAGCTTGGGGCTGACTAATTCACCCCTCCACTTT,NA,TRBV5-4,NA,TRBJ1-6
CASSPPVLNTEAFF,TGTGCCAGCTCACCCCCCGTCCTTAACACTGAAGCTTTCTTT,once,TRBV18,NA,TRBJ1-1
CATSRPEQETQYF,TGTGCCACCAGCAGACCGGAGCAAGAGACCCAGTACTTC,NA,TRBV15,NA,TRBJ2-5
CASSERDAAGGYTF,TGTGCCAGCTCAGAACGGGACGCAGCGGGTGGCTACACCTTC,NA,TRBV18,NA,TRBJ1-2